What follows are 7 T cell receptor beta chains derived from one specimen sequenced in a study of CD8 T cells in Susac syndrome. The RNA input was roughly 0.45 to 1 ug, and it was reverse transcribed with random hexamers. TCRdb analysed the immunoSEQ multiplex PCR reads with MiXCR anew, one entry per CDR3 protein. The repertoire holds some 120,000 distinct CDR3 sequences, with approximately 91% as singletons. Sequenced input: CD4+ T cells from PBMCs. Receptor source: a human donor in good health.

The rearrangement uses TRBV12-3 or TRBV12-4 and TRBJ2-7; D remains ambiguous. The V and J ends lost 5 bases and 2 bases respectively, with 10 bases between them. The length of the CDR3 is 13 residues. DNA of the CDR3: TGTGCCAGCAGTCTAGGGATGGCCTACGAGCAGTACTTC. Protein: CASSLGMAYEQYF.

The chain is built from TRBV24-1 and TRBJ2-1, with D possibly called TRBD1 or TRBD2 (5 bases each). The V gene's germline CDR1 is KGHDR and CDR2 SFDVKD. The CDR3 consists of 14 residues. Deletions cut 7 bases from V and 6 bases from J, with 15 bases between. In DNA, the CDR3 is TGTGCCACCAGCCCGGGACCTAATCGCAATGAGCAGTTCTTC. Translating it yields CATSPGPNRNEQFF.

This chain joins TRBV19 and TRBJ2-7; a weak D match, TRBD1 (5 bases). Trimming took off 5 bases at V and 6 bases at J, with 20 bases between the two ends. Germline V lookup: CDR1 LNHDA, CDR2 SQIVND (reference sequence). This CDR3 is 15 amino acids long. This CDR3 is CASSPGQNFLVEQYF. CDR3 nucleotides: TGTGCCAGTAGTCCTGGACAAAATTTTCTGGTCGAGCAGTACTTC.

CDR3 amino acids: CASSGRTEQFF. The CDR3 DNA is TGTGCCAGCAGTGGGCGGACAGAGCAGTTCTTC. V and J are TRBV27 and TRBJ2-1; D is possibly TRBD1 (5 bases). Deletions cut 5 bases from V and 10 bases from J, with 9 bases between. CDR1 is MNHEY, CDR2 SMNVEV, per germline (reference sequence). The CDR3 runs 11 residues.

The chain carries TRBV7-2 and TRBJ1-2; D is unclear. The CDR3 covers 14 residues. Trimming cost V 8 bases and J 2 bases, with 15 bases left between them. Per the germline V gene, CDR1 is SGHTA and CDR2 is FQGNSA. The CDR3 spells CASGGDLLNYGYTF. CDR3 in DNA: TGTGCCAGCGGAGGAGATCTATTGAACTATGGCTACACCTTC.

The rearrangement links TRBV5-1 to TRBJ1-1, with D hard to call. Looked up from germline, CDR1 is SGHRS and CDR2 is YFSETQ. V gave up 3 bases and J gave up 8 bases, with 11 bases separating them. There are 12 residues in the CDR3. CDR3 in amino acids: CASSSGNLEAFF. The CDR3 DNA reads as TGCGCCAGCAGCTCGGGGAACCTAGAAGCTTTCTTT.

The chain uses TRBV3-1 and TRBJ1-1; D unresolved. Germline CDR1 is LGHDT and CDR2 is YNNKEL (reference sequence). V was cut by 7 bases and J by 1 base, with 7 bases left in between. The CDR3 contains 12 residues. CDR3 coding DNA: TGTGCCAGCACTCGGGGGAACACTGAAGCTTTCTTT. Protein product: CASTRGNTEAFF.